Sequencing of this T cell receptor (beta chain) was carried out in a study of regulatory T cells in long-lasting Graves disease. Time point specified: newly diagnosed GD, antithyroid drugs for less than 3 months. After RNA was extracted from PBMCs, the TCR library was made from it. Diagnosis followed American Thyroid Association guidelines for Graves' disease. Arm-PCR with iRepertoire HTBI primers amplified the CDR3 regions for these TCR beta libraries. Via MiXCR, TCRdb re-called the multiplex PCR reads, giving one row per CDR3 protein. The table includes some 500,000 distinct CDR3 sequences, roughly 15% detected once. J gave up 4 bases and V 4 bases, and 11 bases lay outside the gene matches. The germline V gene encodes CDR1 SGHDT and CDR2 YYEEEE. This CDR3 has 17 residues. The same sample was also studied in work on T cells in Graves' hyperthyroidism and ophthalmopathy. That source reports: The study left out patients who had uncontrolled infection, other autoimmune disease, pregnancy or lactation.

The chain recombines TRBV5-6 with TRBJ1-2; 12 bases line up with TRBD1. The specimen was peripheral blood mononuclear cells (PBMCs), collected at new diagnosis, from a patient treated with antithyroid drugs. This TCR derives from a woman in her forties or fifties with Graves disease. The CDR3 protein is CASSPSPGQGAFYGYTF. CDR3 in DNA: TGTGCCAGCAGCCCTTCCCCGGGACAGGGGGCCTTCTATGGCTACACCTTC.